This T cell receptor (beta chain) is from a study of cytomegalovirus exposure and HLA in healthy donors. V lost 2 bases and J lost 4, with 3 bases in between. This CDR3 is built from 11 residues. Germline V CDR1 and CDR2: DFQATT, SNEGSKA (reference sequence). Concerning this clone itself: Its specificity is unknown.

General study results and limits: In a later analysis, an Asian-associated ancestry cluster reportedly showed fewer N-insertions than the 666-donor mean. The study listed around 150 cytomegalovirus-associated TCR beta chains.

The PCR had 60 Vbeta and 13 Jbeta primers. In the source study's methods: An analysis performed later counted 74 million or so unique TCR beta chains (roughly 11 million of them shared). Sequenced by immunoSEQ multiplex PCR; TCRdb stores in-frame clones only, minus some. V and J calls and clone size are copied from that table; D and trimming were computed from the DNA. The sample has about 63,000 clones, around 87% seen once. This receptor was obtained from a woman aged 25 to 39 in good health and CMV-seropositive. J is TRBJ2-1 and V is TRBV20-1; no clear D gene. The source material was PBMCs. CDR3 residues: CSARQYNEQFF. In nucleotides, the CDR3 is TGCAGTGCTAGACAATACAATGAGCAGTTCTTC.